This T cell receptor beta chain is drawn from a study of CD8 T cells in Susac syndrome. Sequencing targeted TCR beta in T cells from blood (CD8+ and CD4+). The CD8+ and CD4+ T cells were negatively isolated, with the TEMRA cells enriched by FACS. With random hexamers, reverse transcription was performed on about 0.5 to 1 ug of RNA. A multiplex approach, immunoSEQ multiplex PCR, amplified TCR beta CDR3 across 54 Vbeta and 13 Jbeta. TCRdb used MiXCR to reprocess the immunoSEQ multiplex PCR reads, holding one entry per CDR3 protein. This table holds under 350,000 distinct CDR3 sequences, about 90% found once. The CDR3 runs to 15 residues. V shed 6 bases, J shed 4 bases, and the junction held 7 bases outside the gene matches. In germline, CDR1 is KGHSH, CDR2 LQKENI. Concerning this clonotype itself: What it binds is unknown.

The study's findings and limits: The study conceded that its TCR sequencing and HLA analysis involved relatively few individuals.

This TCR was recovered from a human donor with multiple sclerosis. The J gene is TRBJ2-1, the V gene TRBV18, with 9 bases lining up with TRBD1. What was sequenced was CD4+ T cells from PBMCs. For the CDR3, the DNA is TGTGCCAGCTCCCTCCGACAGGGGGGGTACAATGAGCAGTTCTTC. Protein product: CASSLRQGGYNEQFF.